One sample yielded the 27 T cell receptor beta chains listed below, sequenced in a study of blood T cell repertoires in COVID-19 (TCRdb year 2020). The library relied on the immunoSEQ multiplex PCR assay. Sourced from immuneACCESS, this table was stored by TCRdb with only in-frame sequences that have V and J called. A share of the clones is absent; for the studies checked, an unresolved V gene accounts for under half, and the remainder has no known explanation. This sample comprises 30,000 to 45,000 clones, around 82% of them detected only once. The biggest ten clones account for about a sixth of the sample. The specimen was peripheral blood. The receptors were gathered from a man aged 70 or older with acute or convalescent COVID-19.

V usage is TRBV5-4 and J usage is TRBJ1-2, with TRBD1 matching 9 bases. V lost 4 bases to trimming and J lost 4 bases; unmatched junction nucleotides: 8. The CDR3 is made up of 15 amino acids. Germline V gene lookup returns CDR1 SGHNT and CDR2 YYREEE (reference sequence). CDR3 residues: CASSIGTGTSYGYTF. The CDR3 DNA reads as TGTGCCAGCAGCATAGGGACAGGGACCTCCTATGGCTACACCTTC.

A few counts support this clone. The rearrangement joins TRBV19 to TRBJ1-2; 9 bases agree with TRBD1. V was pared by 2 bases and J by 3 bases, with 10 bases of the junction left unmatched. There are 17 residues in the CDR3. In germline, CDR1 is LNHDA, CDR2 SQIVND (reference sequence). This CDR3 reads CASSIRGTGRGDYGYTF. The CDR3 bases are TGTGCCAGTAGTATAAGAGGGACAGGGCGCGGTGACTATGGCTACACCTTC.

This clone was observed once. The chain uses TRBV24-1 and TRBJ2-3, with TRBD2 matching 8 bases. Germline values: CDR1 KGHDR, CDR2 SFDVKD. Trimming removed 0 bases from V and 4 bases from J; junction bases left unmatched: 5. This CDR3 spans 16 amino acids. In DNA form, the CDR3 reads TGTGCCACCAGTGATTTGTGGCGGGGGGCACCAGATACGCAGTATTTT. Residues: CATSDLWRGAPDTQYF.

Only a few counts were recorded for this clone. The CDR3 reads CASSRPGTGYEQYF. For the CDR3, the DNA is TGTGCCAGCAGTCGCCCCGGGACAGGCTACGAGCAGTACTTC. The chain employs TRBV5-4 and TRBJ2-7; 8 nucleotides match TRBD1. Per the germline V gene, CDR1 is SGHNT and CDR2 is YYREEE (reference sequence). V was clipped by 5 bases and J by 3 bases; unmatched bases: 7. The CDR3 loop spans 14 amino acids.

The chain carries TRBV3-1 (or the pseudogene TRBV3-2) and TRBJ2-2; 7 nucleotides line up with TRBD2. This CDR3 comprises 14 residues. Germline assignment: CDR1 LGHDT and CDR2 YNNKEL (reference sequence). With V trimmed by 3 bases and J by 7 bases, 5 bases remained unmatched. CDR3 sequence reads: CASSQIGGGGELFF. In DNA form, the CDR3 reads TGTGCCAGCAGCCAGATCGGCGGGGGCGGGGAGCTGTTTTTT.

V usage is TRBV15 and J usage is TRBJ1-2, with TRBD1 as a possible D gene (5 bases). The CDR3 covers 15 residues. The germline V and J ends were trimmed by 0 bases and 8 bases, with 16 bases remaining between them. CDR1 is LNHNV and CDR2 is YYDKDF in the germline V gene (reference sequence). The CDR3 loop is CATSRDKAGREGYTF. DNA for the CDR3: TGTGCCACCAGCAGAGATAAGGCAGGGCGGGAGGGCTACACCTTC. The full variable domain, with the rest looked up from reference TRBV15 and TRBJ1-2, is DAMVIQNPRYQVTQFGKPVTLSCSQTLNHNVMYWYQQKSSQAPKLLFHYYDKDFNNEADTPDNFQSRRPNTSFCFLDIRSPGLGDTAMYLCATSRDKAGREGYTFGSGTRLTVV.

CDR3 coding DNA: TGTGCCAGCAGCTCTAGCGGGAGGGCCCCCTACAATGAGCAGTTCTTC. Translation: CASSSSGRAPYNEQFF. The chain is built from TRBV11-2 and TRBJ2-1; 12 bases match TRBD2. V lost 4 bases to trimming and J lost 2 bases; unmatched junction nucleotides: 3. The germline V gene has CDR1 SGHAT and CDR2 FQNNGV. The CDR3 consists of 16 residues.

The gene calls are TRBV29-1 and TRBJ2-2, with 7 bases identical to TRBD1. Germline loops: CDR1 SQVTM, CDR2 ANQGSEA. CDR3 size: 15 residues. V shed 7 bases and J 4 bases; nucleotides not matched to a gene: 12. The CDR3 bases are TGCAGCGCTGCCTCTCCAGGGGGTTTCACCGGGGAGCTGTTTTTT. Translating gives CSAASPGGFTGELFF.

This clone was observed a handful of times. This chain links TRBV3-1 (or the pseudogene TRBV3-2) with TRBJ2-7; possibly TRBD1 for D (6 bases). Germline V gene sequence: CDR1 LGHDT, CDR2 YNNKEL (reference sequence). Trimming cost V 0 bases and J 12 bases, with 15 bases left between them. The CDR3 spans 13 residues. The CDR3 region has the DNA TGTGCCAGCAGCCAAGAACATTGGCAGGGGATGTACTTC. As protein: CASSQEHWQGMYF.

There are a few counts of this clone. V and J are TRBV6-2 or TRBV6-3 and TRBJ1-5; the D gene is possibly TRBD1 (6 bases). Deletions cut 5 bases from V and 3 bases from J, with 11 bases between. Germline CDR1 is MNHEY and CDR2 is SVGEGT. This CDR3 has 14 amino acids. Here the CDR3 DNA reads TGTGCCAGCAGTACACAGGGTTTCAATCAGCCCCAGCATTTT. Residues: CASSTQGFNQPQHF.

The table lists this clone with a few counts. The V call is TRBV30, the J call TRBJ1-2; D is undetermined. V was cut by 0 bases and J by 8 bases, with 16 bases left in between. The CDR3 length is 14 residues. Germline assignment: CDR1 GTSNPN and CDR2 SVGIG (reference sequence). The DNA of the CDR3 is TGTGCCTGGAGTGTACGTGGCATGACACTCGGCTACACCTTC. This encodes CAWSVRGMTLGYTF.

The V call is TRBV9, the J call TRBJ1-3, with 9 bases identical to TRBD1. Trimming cost V 7 bases and J 0 bases; bases outside gene matches: 2. The CDR3 is 14 amino acids. Per germline, CDR1 SGDLS and CDR2 YYNGEE. In DNA form, the CDR3 reads TGTGCCAGCGGACAGGGGAACTCTGGAAACACCATATATTTT. It translates to CASGQGNSGNTIYF.

This clone appeared once. The chain is built from TRBV24-1 and TRBJ2-5; TRBD1 is a possible D gene (6 bases). Trimming removed 3 bases at V and 3 bases at J, with 7 bases between. This CDR3 region has 13 residues. Per germline, CDR1 KGHDR and CDR2 SFDVKD. In DNA form, the CDR3 reads TGTGCCACCAGTGATACAGGGAAAGAGACCCAGTACTTC. As protein: CATSDTGKETQYF.

The V and J genes are TRBV6-2 or TRBV6-3 and TRBJ1-5; the D gene is possibly TRBD1 (5 bases). The germline gives CDR1 MNHEY, CDR2 SVGEGT. V shed 5 bases and J shed 0 bases, with 11 bases lying between them. This CDR3 spans 15 amino acids. The CDR3 loop is CASSRRQNSNQPQHF. The CDR3, as DNA: TGTGCCAGCAGTAGAAGACAGAATAGCAATCAGCCCCAGCATTTT.

The V call is TRBV6-5, the J call TRBJ1-5; D remains unclear. The V gene lost 4 bases and the J gene lost 4 bases, with 11 bases spanning the gap. The CDR3 runs 14 residues. Germline V gene data show CDR1 as MNHEY and CDR2 as SVGAGI. The CDR3 coding sequence is TGTGCCAGCAGTTTGAAGGCAGGTAATCAGCCCCAGCATTTT. Residues: CASSLKAGNQPQHF.

The V gene is TRBV18, the J gene TRBJ1-2; 7 nucleotides agree with TRBD1. The length of the CDR3 is 13 residues. Germline V gives CDR1 KGHSH, CDR2 LQKENI. V shed 5 bases and J 7 bases; nucleotides not matched to a gene: 7. The chain's CDR3 is CASSADRDLGYTF. The CDR3 DNA is TGTGCCAGCTCAGCAGACAGGGACCTTGGCTACACCTTC.

The chain joins TRBV27 to TRBJ2-5; tentatively, D is TRBD2 (5 bases). V shed 1 base and J shed 5 bases, with 14 bases lying between them. CDR1 and CDR2 (germline): MNHEY, SMNVEV (reference sequence). The CDR3 runs to 15 residues. The DNA for the CDR3 is TGTGCCAGCAGTTTATTGGGAGCTCATGAGGAGACCCAGTACTTC. Amino acid sequence: CASSLLGAHEETQYF.

CDR3 residues: CASSLGTSGVQETQYF. CDR3 nucleotides: TGTGCCAGCAGCTTAGGGACTAGCGGGGTACAAGAGACCCAGTACTTC. This chain connects TRBV11-3 to TRBJ2-5; 12 positions agree with TRBD2. Trimming took 1 base from V and 2 from J; bases not matched to a gene: 2. The CDR3 runs to 16 residues. CDR1 is SGHNT and CDR2 is YENEEA in the germline V gene.

V gene TRBV5-6 combines with J gene TRBJ2-1; TRBD2 might be the D (6 bases). Trimming stripped 4 bases from V and 14 bases from J, with 19 bases between. In germline, CDR1 is SGHDT, CDR2 YYEEEE. The CDR3 covers 13 residues. The CDR3 DNA is TGTGCCAGCAGCCCAGAACTAGCCGATACGGAGTTCTTC. It codes for CASSPELADTEFF.

V usage is TRBV18 and J usage is TRBJ1-1, with 8 positions matching TRBD1. The CDR3 extends over 16 amino acids. The V gene's germline CDR1 is KGHSH and CDR2 LQKENI. V trimming: 2 bases; J trimming: 0 bases; junction bases outside the gene matches: 5. DNA of the CDR3: TGTGCCAGCTCACCAGTAGGACAGGGCATGAACACTGAAGCTTTCTTT. It codes for CASSPVGQGMNTEAFF.

This sequence joins TRBV28 and TRBJ1-1; TRBD1 matches at 7 bases. CDR1 and CDR2 (germline): MDHEN, SYDVKM. The CDR3 totals 13 residues. Trimming took 1 base from V and 12 from J; bases not matched to a gene: 8. The CDR3 DNA is TGTGCCAGCAGTTTATCCAGGGGGAGGTGGTCTTTCTTT. Translation gives CASSLSRGRWSFF.

V usage is TRBV18 and J usage is TRBJ1-5; TRBD1 might be the D (5 bases). The CDR3 totals 15 residues. CDR1 KGHSH and CDR2 LQKENI come from the germline V gene. V was clipped by 3 bases and J by 2 bases, with 11 bases between them. CDR3 sequence: CASSPSRAGNQPQHF. In DNA, the CDR3 is TGTGCCAGCTCACCTAGCAGGGCTGGCAATCAGCCCCAGCATTTT.

CDR3 sequence (DNA): TGTGCCATCAGCACTGGACTGCTGAACACTGAAGCTTTCTTT. Translation gives CAISTGLLNTEAFF. This rearrangement joins TRBV10-3 to TRBJ1-1, with D uncertain. Germline CDR1 and CDR2: ENHRY and SYGVKD. This CDR3 is 14 amino acids long. With 6 bases removed from V and 0 bases from J, the gap between germline ends came to 11 bases.

This chain uses TRBV19 with TRBJ1-2; D not certain. This CDR3 region has 14 residues. Germline CDR1 LNHDA, CDR2 SQIVND (reference sequence). The germline V and J ends were trimmed by 1 base and 0 bases, with 6 bases remaining between them. CDR3 sequence: CASSIGATNYGYTF. The CDR3 DNA reads TGTGCCAGTAGTATAGGGGCAACTAACTATGGCTACACCTTC. Looking up the rest from reference TRBV19 and TRBJ1-2 gives the full variable domain: DGGITQSPKYLFRKEGQNVTLSCEQNLNHDAMYWYRQDPGQGLRLIYYSQIVNDFQKGDIAEGYSVSREKKESFPLTVTSAQKNPTAFYLCASSIGATNYGYTFGSGTRLTVV.

This chain joins TRBV2 and TRBJ1-1, with no clear D. Trimming shortened V by 4 bases and J by 0 bases, and 9 bases separated the two germline ends. CDR3 length: 14 amino acids. The germline V gene has CDR1 SNHLY and CDR2 FYNNEI. CDR3 coding DNA: TGTGCCAGCAGTGTATCAGGATTGAACACTGAAGCTTTCTTT. Translating it yields CASSVSGLNTEAFF.

The DNA of the CDR3 is TGTGCCAGCAGTTCACACATGGGACAGGCGGGGGAAAAACTGTTTTTT. Its translation is CASSSHMGQAGEKLFF. J is TRBJ1-4 and V is TRBV28; 8 bases match TRBD1. Germline CDR1 MDHEN, CDR2 SYDVKM. The V segment lost 4 bases and the J segment 8 bases; nucleotides outside the gene matches: 12. This CDR3 spans 16 amino acids.

The chain joins TRBV6-5 to TRBJ1-2; D remains ambiguous. V was pared by 6 bases and J by 2 bases, with 7 bases between. The germline CDR1 and CDR2 sequences are MNHEY and SVGAGI. This CDR3 has 12 amino acids. The CDR3 protein is CASRGRNYGYTF. The CDR3 coding sequence is TGTGCCAGCAGGGGGAGGAACTATGGCTACACCTTC.